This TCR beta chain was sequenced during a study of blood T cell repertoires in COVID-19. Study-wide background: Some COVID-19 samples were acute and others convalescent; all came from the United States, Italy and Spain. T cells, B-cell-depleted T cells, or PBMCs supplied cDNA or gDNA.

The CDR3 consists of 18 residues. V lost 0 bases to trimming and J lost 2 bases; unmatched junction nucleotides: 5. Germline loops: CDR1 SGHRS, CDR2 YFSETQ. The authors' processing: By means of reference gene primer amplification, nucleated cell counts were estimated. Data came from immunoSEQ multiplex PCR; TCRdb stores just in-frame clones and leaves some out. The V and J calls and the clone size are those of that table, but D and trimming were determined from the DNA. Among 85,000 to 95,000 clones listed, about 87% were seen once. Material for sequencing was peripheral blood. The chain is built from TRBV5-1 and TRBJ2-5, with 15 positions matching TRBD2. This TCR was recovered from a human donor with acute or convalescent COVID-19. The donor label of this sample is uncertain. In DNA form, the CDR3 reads TGCGCCAGCAGCTTGGCCCGGACTAGCGGGGGGGGTCAAGAGACCCAGTACTTC. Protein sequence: CASSLARTSGGGQETQYF.